Reported below is one T cell receptor (beta chain). The sample is drawn from a study of blood T cell repertoires in COVID-19. Turning to the study itself: There were acute and convalescent COVID-19 samples, and they came from the United States, Italy and Spain. T cells, B-cell-depleted T cells, or PBMCs supplied cDNA or gDNA.

As processed by the authors: Quantification of nucleated cells was approximated via reference gene primer amplification. The method was immunoSEQ multiplex PCR; TCRdb's version includes in-frame clones alone and lacks a portion of them. V, J and clone size derive from that table, while D and trimming were established from the DNA sequence. The repertoire holds about 250,000 clones, with around 88% as singletons. What was sequenced was peripheral blood. The sequence was collected from an older man with acute or convalescent COVID-19.

The CDR3 protein is CASSPTSVGEQYF. As DNA, the CDR3 is TGTGCCAGCAGCCCTACTAGCGTAGGGGAGCAGTACTTC. J is TRBJ2-7 and V is TRBV11-2; 7 bases are a match to TRBD2. CDR1 is SGHAT, CDR2 FQNNGV, per germline. The CDR3 consists of 13 residues. V dropped 5 bases and J dropped 7; count of bases not matched to a gene: 8.